A single sample is the source of the 28 T cell receptor beta chains below, sequenced in a study of metastatic and nonmetastatic thyroid tumors. Until they underwent thyroid surgery, no patient had received any treatment. TCRdb reprocessed the PCR reads via MiXCR. This sample carries some 8,400 clones, approximately 44% of them seen once, and the ten largest clones take about 35%. What was sequenced was tumor tissue. All receptors derive from a male donor with papillary thyroid cancer or a benign thyroid nodule (not recorded which). Some clones in this sample may be carry-over from other donors' samples.

This clone has only a few counts. V is TRBV27 and J is TRBJ1-2; maybe TRBD1 (6 bases). The V gene's germline CDR1 is MNHEY and CDR2 SMNVEV (reference sequence). Deletions cut 5 bases from V and 5 bases from J, with 18 bases between. The CDR3 consists of 15 residues. CDR3 coding DNA: TGTGCCAGCAGTCCCATCAGGGGAGGGTTATATGGCTACACCTTC. This translates into CASSPIRGGLYGYTF.

In its sample, this clone ranks as medium-sized. In DNA form, the CDR3 reads TGTGCCAGCAGCCATATGCAGGGGAGCGATTCACCCCTCCACTTT. Encoded protein: CASSHMQGSDSPLHF. The rearrangement joins TRBV4-2 to TRBJ1-6; possibly TRBD1 for D (6 bases). With 3 bases removed from V and 8 bases from J, the gap between germline ends came to 14 bases. CDR1 is LGHNA, CDR2 YNFKEQ, per germline. CDR3 size: 15 residues.

This clone appeared a few times. J is TRBJ1-1 and V is TRBV6-1; D ambiguous. Germline CDR1 reads MNHNS; CDR2 reads SASEGT. Trimming shortened V by 3 bases and J by 6 bases, and 14 bases separated the two germline ends. The CDR3 covers 14 residues. Here the CDR3 reads CASSDIPGVSEAFF. CDR3 nucleotide sequence: TGTGCCAGCAGTGATATACCCGGGGTCTCTGAAGCTTTCTTT.

The CDR3 region has the DNA TGCGCCAGCAGCCAACTTGCTACTAGCACAGATACGCAGTATTTT. Protein: CASSQLATSTDTQYF. The chain links TRBV4-1 to TRBJ2-3; D call uncertain. Trimming pared 2 bases from V and 0 bases from J, leaving 9 bases between. The CDR3 sequence is 15 residues long. CDR1 and CDR2 from the germline V gene are MGHRA and YSYEKL.

This chain uses TRBV10-2 with TRBJ2-2; 12 bases fit TRBD2. J gave up 8 bases and V 6 bases, and 4 bases lay outside the gene matches. Per germline, CDR1 WSHSY and CDR2 SAAADI. The CDR3 length is 14 residues. The CDR3 DNA is TGCGCCAGCAGGACTAGCGGGAGAATGGGGGAGCTGTTTTTT. Translating it yields CASRTSGRMGELFF.

The chain uses TRBV30 and TRBJ1-4, with 9 positions matching TRBD1. This CDR3 is built from 13 residues. Germline trimming cut 3 bases from V and 4 bases from J; bases unmatched to any gene: 0. Germline V CDR1 and CDR2: GTSNPN, SVGIG (reference sequence). The CDR3, as DNA: TGTGCCTGGAGGGACAGGGGTAATGAAAAACTGTTTTTT. It is translated as CAWRDRGNEKLFF.

V usage is TRBV7-9 and J usage is TRBJ2-7; TRBD2 agrees at 8 bases. Looked up from germline, CDR1 is SEHNR and CDR2 is FQNEAQ (reference sequence). V lost 5 bases and J lost 5; bases outside the gene matches: 11. The CDR3 contains 15 residues. The CDR3 DNA reads as TGTGCCAGCAGCCGTGGGGAGAGCGGGAGCGACGAGCAGTACTTC. This sequence encodes CASSRGESGSDEQYF.

A note on this clone: Different DNA sequences within this sample yield the same CDR3. The rearrangement joins TRBV6-1 to TRBJ1-4; possibly TRBD1 for D (5 bases). The CDR3 contains 14 residues. The ends were cut back, 9 bases at V and 10 bases at J, with 21 bases in the middle. The germline V gene encodes CDR1 MNHNS and CDR2 SASEGT. CDR3 DNA: TGTGCCAGTAGCAACCGGGGCGATCGTCGAAAACTGTTTTTT. Amino acids: CASSNRGDRRKLFF.

The V and J genes are TRBV11-1 and TRBJ2-2; 9 bases fit TRBD1. V was clipped by 4 bases and J by 4 bases; unmatched bases: 7. The V gene's germline CDR1 is SGHAT and CDR2 FQDESV (reference sequence). This CDR3 comprises 16 residues. The CDR3 DNA reads TGTGCCAGCAGCTGGGGACAGGGATTCACCACCGGGGAGCTGTTTTTT. Translating gives CASSWGQGFTTGELFF.

This rearrangement joins TRBV6-1 to TRBJ2-7; D is uncertain. Trimming took 8 bases from V and 7 from J, leaving 15 bases between them. The CDR3 has 12 residues. Germline assignment: CDR1 MNHNS and CDR2 SASEGT. The CDR3 bases are TGTGCCAGCTACACATCTACGTGGGAGCAGTACTTC. Translated: CASYTSTWEQYF.

V is TRBV11-3 and J is TRBJ2-7, with 7 bases that match TRBD1. The CDR3 sequence is 14 residues long. V dropped 5 bases and J dropped 1; count of bases not matched to a gene: 5. Per the germline V gene, CDR1 is SGHNT and CDR2 is YENEEA. The CDR3 nucleotides are TGTGCCAGCAGCGACTGGGGACAGTCCTACGAGCAGTACTTC. Translated: CASSDWGQSYEQYF.

This chain uses TRBV6-2 or TRBV6-3 with TRBJ2-3; D is tentatively TRBD1 or TRBD2 (5 bases each). This CDR3 region has 16 residues. CDR1 MNHEY and CDR2 SVGEGT come from the germline V gene. Trimming left V 8 bases short and J 3 bases short, with 21 bases between. The CDR3 sequence is CASRYDHGTPTDTQYF. For the CDR3, the DNA is TGTGCCAGCCGATACGACCACGGGACCCCAACAGATACGCAGTATTTT.

The chain is built from TRBV20-1 and TRBJ2-6; D tentatively reads TRBD1 or TRBD2 (5 bases each). The CDR3 runs to 14 residues. The germline gives CDR1 DFQATT, CDR2 SNEGSKA (reference sequence). The V and J ends lost 6 bases and 0 bases respectively, with 9 bases between them. CDR3: CSARAGSGANVLTF. The CDR3 DNA reads TGCAGTGCCAGGGCGGGCTCTGGGGCCAACGTCCTGACTTTC.

V and J are TRBV20-1 and TRBJ2-7; tentative D call: TRBD2 (5 bases). Germline V lookup: CDR1 DFQATT, CDR2 SNEGSKA (reference sequence). The ends were cut back, 1 base at V and 1 base at J, with 14 bases in the middle. This CDR3 has 15 amino acids. CDR3 nucleotide sequence: TGCAGTGCTAGAGCTATCGGGGATCTGTCCTACGAGCAGTACTTC. It specifies CSARAIGDLSYEQYF.

Notes on this clone: A read error may produce the germline difference seen at one junction end. The chain uses TRBV3-1 and TRBJ1-3, with no clear D. The CDR3 spans 13 residues. The germline V gene has CDR1 LGHDT and CDR2 YNNKEL (reference sequence). The CDR3 DNA reads as TGTGCCAGCAGCCCCGAGGCCGGAAACACCACATATTTT. Protein product: CASSPEAGNTTYF.

This chain's CDR3 is CSARDTGLAGVTQYF. CDR3 nucleotide sequence: TGCAGTGCTAGAGACACGGGACTAGCGGGAGTGACGCAGTATTTT. V and J are TRBV20-1 and TRBJ2-3; 14 bases line up with TRBD2. CDR1 and CDR2 (germline): DFQATT, SNEGSKA (reference sequence). The CDR3 runs to 15 residues. J gave up 9 bases and V 0 bases, and 5 bases lay outside the gene matches.

This chain uses TRBV28 with TRBJ1-6, with D unclear. This CDR3 contains 15 residues. In germline, CDR1 is MDHEN, CDR2 SYDVKM. V lost 3 bases and J lost 7, with 13 bases in between. Here the CDR3 DNA reads TGTGCCAGCAGTTTCCTTACTCCTAAAAATTCACCCCTCCACTTT. Amino acids: CASSFLTPKNSPLHF.

The chain links TRBV18 to TRBJ1-2, with D hard to call. Between the trimmed V and J ends, which lost 5 bases and 2 bases, there was a span of 9 bases. CDR3 length equals 13 residues. The germline V gene has CDR1 KGHSH and CDR2 LQKENI. CDR3 nucleotide sequence: TGTGCCAGCTCAAGAGCACTCAACTATGGCTACACCTTC. As protein: CASSRALNYGYTF.

This clone is medium-sized in the sample. One end of the junction does not line up with germline, which may come from a read error. The chain links TRBV7-7 to TRBJ2-5; 8 positions agree with TRBD1. Germline V gives CDR1 SSHAT, CDR2 FNYEAQ (reference sequence). The CDR3 is made up of 14 amino acids. The CDR3 here is CASSFGQGGETQYF. The CDR3 DNA reads TGTGCTAGCAGCTTCGGACAGGGAGGAGAGACCCAGTACTTC.

The V call is TRBV20-1, the J call TRBJ2-7; a weak D match, TRBD2 (5 bases). Per the germline V gene, CDR1 is DFQATT and CDR2 is SNEGSKA (reference sequence). V lost 0 bases and J lost 3, with 12 bases in between. The CDR3 consists of 14 residues. The DNA of the CDR3 is TGCAGTGCTAGAGATCGTGGACTCCTCTACGAGCAGTACTTC. Its translation: CSARDRGLLYEQYF.

This chain connects TRBV30 to TRBJ2-5; tentatively, D is TRBD2 (6 bases). The CDR3 consists of 16 residues. The germline V gene has CDR1 GTSNPN and CDR2 SVGIG (reference sequence). Deletions cut 3 bases from V and 4 bases from J, with 21 bases between. Here the CDR3 reads CAWSHEDAGSRETQYF. In nucleotides, the CDR3 is TGTGCCTGGAGCCACGAGGACGCGGGGAGCCGAGAGACCCAGTACTTC.

The genes are TRBV4-3 and TRBJ1-2; 7 bases are a match to TRBD1. Trimming removed 1 base from V and 6 bases from J; junction bases left unmatched: 8. The CDR3 covers 15 residues. CDR1 and CDR2 (germline): LGHNA, YSLEER. DNA of the CDR3: TGCGCCAGCAGCCAAGTGACAGGGTTTTCTAATGGCTACACCTTC. Its translation is CASSQVTGFSNGYTF.

The V call is TRBV9, the J call TRBJ2-1; weak D call: TRBD1 (6 bases). The CDR3 totals 12 residues. Looked up from germline, CDR1 is SGDLS and CDR2 is YYNGEE. V gave up 4 bases and J gave up 7 bases, with 9 bases separating them. The CDR3 region has the DNA TGTGCCAGCAGCACCCAGGGGAATGAGCAGTTCTTC. This translates into CASSTQGNEQFF.

The chain carries TRBV12-3 or TRBV12-4 and TRBJ1-5; 7 bases are shared with TRBD1. Unmatched junction bases numbered 8, after V lost 3 bases and J lost 6 bases. The CDR3 sequence is 15 residues long. The CDR3 DNA reads TGTGCCAGCAGTTTTGGGACAGTTAACAGTCAGCCCCAGCATTTT. It encodes CASSFGTVNSQPQHF.

This clone has more than one count but fewer than ten. The V and J genes are TRBV6-1 and TRBJ2-3; 13 nucleotides line up with TRBD2. V gave up 6 bases and J gave up 6 bases; unmatched junction bases: 3. CDR1 MNHNS and CDR2 SASEGT come from the germline V gene. The CDR3 is 14 amino acids. The CDR3: CASSGLAGADTQYF. The DNA for the CDR3 is TGTGCCAGCAGCGGACTAGCGGGAGCGGATACGCAGTATTTT.

This clone was detected a few times. The chain employs TRBV30 and TRBJ1-4; D is undetermined. CDR3 size: 13 residues. Germline V gene data show CDR1 as GTSNPN and CDR2 as SVGIG (reference sequence). Trimming removed 2 bases at V and 4 bases at J, with 8 bases between. The CDR3 loop is CAWSFAVNEKLFF. DNA for the CDR3: TGTGCCTGGAGTTTTGCGGTTAATGAAAAACTGTTTTTT.

The CDR3 DNA follows: TGTGCCAGCAGTTTCACTTCGTACGAGCAGTACTTC. Translated: CASSFTSYEQYF. V is TRBV12-3 or TRBV12-4 and J is TRBJ2-7; D gene ambiguous. The CDR3 extends over 12 amino acids. V was shortened by 3 bases and J by 4 bases, with 7 bases between the two germline ends.

This clone ranks as large. The J gene is TRBJ1-2, the V gene TRBV20-1; D possibly corresponds to TRBD1 (5 bases). CDR1 DFQATT and CDR2 SNEGSKA come from the germline V gene (reference sequence). Trimming took off 6 bases at V and 5 bases at J, with 16 bases between the two ends. This CDR3 comprises 13 residues. CDR3 region: CSATPGLSYGYTF. The CDR3 coding sequence is TGCAGTGCCACACCGGGGCTGTCATATGGCTACACCTTC.